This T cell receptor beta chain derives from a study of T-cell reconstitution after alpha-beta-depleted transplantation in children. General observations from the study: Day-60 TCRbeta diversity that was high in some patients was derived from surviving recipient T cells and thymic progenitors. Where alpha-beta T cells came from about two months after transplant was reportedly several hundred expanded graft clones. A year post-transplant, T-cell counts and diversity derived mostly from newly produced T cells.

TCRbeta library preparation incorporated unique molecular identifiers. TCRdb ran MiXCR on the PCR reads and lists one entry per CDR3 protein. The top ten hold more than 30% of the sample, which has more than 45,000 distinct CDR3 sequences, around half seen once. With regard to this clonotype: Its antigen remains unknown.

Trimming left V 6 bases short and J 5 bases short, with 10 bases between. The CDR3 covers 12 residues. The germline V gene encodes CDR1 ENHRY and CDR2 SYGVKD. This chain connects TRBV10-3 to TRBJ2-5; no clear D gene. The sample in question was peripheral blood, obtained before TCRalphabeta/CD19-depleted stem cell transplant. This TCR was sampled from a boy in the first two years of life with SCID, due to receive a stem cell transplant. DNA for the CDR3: TGTGCCATCAGCTCTGATGGGGAGACCCAGTACTTC. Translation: CAISSDGETQYF.